A selection of T cell receptor beta chains follows, all from one sample in a study of beta chain features in type 1 diabetes. Measured with immunoSEQ multiplex PCR; TCRdb has only the in-frame clones, and not every one. The sample includes fewer than 400,000 clones, 7% to 10% of them seen just once. The sequencing input was central memory CD4+ T cells from blood. These receptor sequences come from a man aged 25 to 45 with type 1 diabetes. CDR3s include the opening cysteine and the closing phenylalanine or tryptophan. Not every row has a clone size; where given, it reads once, few, many or a size class.

cdr3_aa	clone_size	v_call
CASTRRQGVSTDTQYF	few	TRBV9
CASSLSSGGFYNEQFF	few	TRBV5-6
CASSLVRGDTQYF	few	TRBV11-2
CAWALSGASYF	.	TRBV30
CASNRDKHREQFF	.	TRBV6-1
CASSQVRDRTTEQYF	.	TRBV14
CASSLTSGGVTDTQYF	.	TRBV9
CASSSKGRTEAFF	.	TRBV6-6
CASSSQSGINTGELFF	few	TRBV5-1
CASSLGAGDTHEQYF	.	TRBV11-2
CASSPSRTGFEQYF	few	TRBV18
CASKPDSRANSPLHF	.	TRBV28
CATSRGRDRNTEAFF	.	TRBV15
CASSGSGAEQYF	few	TRBV6-6
CASSVSQAKNIQYF	few	TRBV2
CASSQDWGTDTQYF	few	TRBV4-3
CAWSMQGPYNQPQHF	few	TRBV30
CASSVRATGGTEAFF	.	TRBV9
CASSSDRGSEKLFF	.	TRBV13
CASSPSTGSYEQYF	.	TRBV18
CASSGGTGGPAKNIQYF	.	TRBV19
CASSQVFTTYGYTF	.	TRBV4-3
CASSSGRDNSGNTIYF	few	TRBV6-5
CASNTGENTEAFF	few	TRBV19
CASSSGEVTEAFF	.	TRBV11-2
CAWSVSGQGDVEAFF	few	TRBV30
CASSVSGQNTGELFF	.	TRBV9
CAGRTDYNEQFF	.	TRBV6-1
CASSLASGGQETQYF	few	TRBV5-1
CASSYPGDTQYF	few	TRBV6-5
CASSSSLTAYQETQYF	.	TRBV28
CASSSSSGANVLTF	.	TRBV2
CASRSVTYEQYF	.	TRBV7-9